The 32 T cell receptor beta chains reported below all come from one sample, sequenced in a study of T cells in Graves' hyperthyroidism and ophthalmopathy. The CDR3 regions of TCR beta were amplified from RNA transcripts. When the TCR CDR3 underwent first-round RT-PCR, the HTBI primer set was used. TCRdb ran MiXCR on the multiplex PCR reads and lists one entry per CDR3 protein. The sample carries fewer than 800,000 distinct CDR3 sequences, roughly 15% recorded once. Sequenced sample: blood. These receptor sequences come from a man aged 18-30 years with Graves' hyperthyroidism.

Ten or more counts support this clonotype. The rearrangement links TRBV27 to TRBJ2-5, with 13 nucleotides matching TRBD2. The V gene end was trimmed by 5 bases and the J gene end by 5 bases; junction bases not matched to a gene: 11. The CDR3 has 17 amino acids. Germline V gene sequence: CDR1 MNHEY, CDR2 SMNVEV (reference sequence). The CDR3 protein is CASSVGTSGTLRETQYF. The CDR3 nucleotides read TGTGCCAGCAGTGTGGGGACTAGCGGGACGTTACGGGAGACCCAGTACTTC.

The chain links TRBV5-1 to TRBJ2-5, with D tentatively TRBD1 (8 bases). There are 15 residues in the CDR3. Per germline, CDR1 SGHRS and CDR2 YFSETQ. The V end lost 4 bases, the J end lost 4 bases, and 17 bases lay between the germline ends. CDR3 in amino acids: CASSPGGTGGETQYF. CDR3 DNA sequence: TGCGCCAGCAGCCCCGGGGGGACAGGAGGAGAGACCCAGTACTTC.

The rearrangement uses TRBV6-5 and TRBJ2-5; no reliable D call. In germline, CDR1 is MNHEY, CDR2 SVGAGI. This CDR3 is 15 amino acids long. V lost 0 bases and J lost 5, with 13 bases in between. CDR3: CASSYSGIIGETQYF. The CDR3 DNA sequence: TGTGCCAGCAGTTACTCAGGGATCATAGGCGAGACCCAGTACTTC.

The V and J genes are TRBV9 and TRBJ2-3, with 8 bases aligning to TRBD2. Looked up from germline, CDR1 is SGDLS and CDR2 is YYNGEE. V was pared by 4 bases and J by 0 bases, with 7 bases of the junction left unmatched. The CDR3 length is 16 residues. The CDR3 DNA follows: TGTGCCAGCAGCCCTTTACTAGCGGCTAGCACAGATACGCAGTATTTT. It is translated as CASSPLLAASTDTQYF.

The chain carries TRBV20-1 and TRBJ2-1; D remains ambiguous. Trimming cost V 3 bases and J 7 bases, with 10 bases left between them. Germline V gene lookup returns CDR1 DFQATT and CDR2 SNEGSKA (reference sequence). CDR3 length: 12 residues. This CDR3 reads CSASILLNEQFF. In DNA, the CDR3 is TGCAGTGCTAGTATACTGCTGAATGAGCAGTTCTTC.

As to this clonotype: Sequence at one end of the junction differs from germline and may be a read error. The chain couples TRBV20-1 to TRBJ2-3; 8 nucleotides agree with TRBD2. The CDR3 runs to 15 residues. Germline V gives CDR1 DFQATT, CDR2 SNEGSKA (reference sequence). The chain's CDR3 is CSAQAGETSTGTQYF. Here the CDR3 DNA reads TGCAGTGCTCAAGCGGGAGAGACTAGCACAGGTACGCAGTATTTT.

In its sample, this clonotype was seen many times. CDR3 sequence (DNA): TGTGCCAGCAGCCAAGGTACGAAGCTCGAAGCTTTCTTT. Encoded protein: CASSQGTKLEAFF. This chain connects TRBV3-1 to TRBJ1-1; D is ambiguous. The CDR3 spans 13 residues. V was cut by 1 base and J by 8 bases, with 11 bases left in between. Germline assignment: CDR1 LGHDT and CDR2 YNNKEL (reference sequence).

This CDR3 reads CASSDSGDEAFF. The CDR3 nucleotides are TGTGCCAGCAGTGACTCGGGGGATGAAGCTTTCTTT. The chain combines TRBV6-4 with TRBJ1-1, with a possible D match to TRBD1 (5 bases). Germline CDR1 MRHNA, CDR2 SNTAGT. Between the trimmed V and J ends, which lost 0 bases and 7 bases, there was a span of 6 bases. The CDR3 runs to 12 residues.

This clonotype has more than one count but fewer than ten. The genes are TRBV7-3 and TRBJ2-1, with D perhaps assigned TRBD1 or TRBD2 (5 bases each). With 4 bases removed from V and 3 bases from J, the gap between germline ends came to 13 bases. Per the germline V gene, CDR1 is SGHTA and CDR2 is FQGTGA. CDR3 length: 15 residues. CDR3 DNA: TGTGCCAGCAGCTCCGGGGCCTACAACTACAATGAGCAGTTCTTC. Amino acids: CASSSGAYNYNEQFF.

Only a few counts were recorded for this clonotype. The chain uses TRBV7-9 and TRBJ2-4; 7 bases are shared with TRBD2. The germline gives CDR1 SEHNR, CDR2 FQNEAQ (reference sequence). V lost 4 bases, J lost 2 bases, and 2 bases stayed unmatched. The CDR3 length is 14 residues. The CDR3 reads CASSSSGSKNIQYF. CDR3 nucleotides: TGTGCCAGCAGCTCTAGCGGTTCCAAAAACATTCAGTACTTC.

This clonotype appeared many times. This chain connects TRBV6-1 to TRBJ2-5; 11 bases are shared with TRBD2. Germline values: CDR1 MNHNS, CDR2 SASEGT. The CDR3 totals 14 residues. Trimming cost V 6 bases and J 4 bases; bases outside gene matches: 4. Here the CDR3 DNA reads TGTGCCAGCAGCCAAGGACTAGCGGGAGAGACCCAGTACTTC. It encodes CASSQGLAGETQYF.

This sequence joins TRBV4-2 and TRBJ2-3, with 7 positions matching TRBD2. The CDR3 loop spans 17 amino acids. CDR1 and CDR2 (germline): LGHNA, YNFKEQ. V trimming: 3 bases; J trimming: 0 bases; junction bases outside the gene matches: 9. The CDR3 protein is CASSQVGGTTSTDTQYF. In nucleotides, the CDR3 is TGTGCCAGCAGCCAGGTTGGAGGGACTACTAGCACAGATACGCAGTATTTT.

V usage is TRBV6-2 or TRBV6-3 and J usage is TRBJ2-3; D ambiguous. V lost 1 base, J lost 2 bases, and 4 bases lay in between. The CDR3 totals 13 residues. CDR1 MNHEY and CDR2 SVGEGT come from the germline V gene. The CDR3 region is CASSYYYTDTQYF. CDR3 in DNA: TGTGCCAGCAGTTACTACTACACAGATACGCAGTATTTT.

V usage is TRBV7-8 and J usage is TRBJ2-3; D may match TRBD1 or TRBD2 (5 bases each). V lost 2 bases and J lost 7, with 10 bases in between. CDR1 is SGHVS, CDR2 FQNEAQ, per germline. The CDR3 is made up of 13 amino acids. CDR3 region: CASSLWGIYTQYF. The CDR3 DNA reads as TGTGCCAGCAGCTTATGGGGGATATATACGCAGTATTTT. Drawing the rest from reference TRBV7-8 and TRBJ2-3, the complete variable domain is GAGVSQSPRYKVAKRGQDVALRCDPISGHVSLFWYQQALGQGPEFLTYFQNEAQLDKSGLPSDRFFAERPEGSVSTLKIQRTQQEDSAVYLCASSLWGIYTQYFGPGTRLTVL.

This clonotype was seen a few times. The chain carries TRBV7-9 and TRBJ2-7, with 11 positions matching TRBD2. Germline assignment: CDR1 SEHNR and CDR2 FQNEAQ (reference sequence). The CDR3 loop spans 17 amino acids. V shed 4 bases and J 3 bases; nucleotides not matched to a gene: 11. As DNA, the CDR3 is TGTGCCAGCAGCTCCCTAGAGTTAGCGGGAGGGATCTACGAGCAGTACTTC. This encodes CASSSLELAGGIYEQYF. Looking up the rest from reference TRBV7-9 and TRBJ2-7 gives the full variable domain: DTGVSQNPRHKITKRGQNVTFRCDPISEHNRLYWYRQTLGQGPEFLTYFQNEAQLEKSRLLSDRFSAERPKGSFSTLEIQRTEQGDSAMYLCASSSLELAGGIYEQYFGPGTRLTVT.

This rearrangement joins TRBV14 to TRBJ2-1, with 8 bases matching TRBD1. This CDR3 region has 18 residues. Per the germline V gene, CDR1 is SGHDN and CDR2 is FVKESK. V was clipped by 1 base and J by 6 bases; unmatched bases: 14. The CDR3 region has the DNA TGTGCCAGCAGCCAAGTTATCGCCGGGACAGGCTACGGCAATGAGCAGTTCTTC. This gives the protein CASSQVIAGTGYGNEQFF.

This chain links TRBV19 with TRBJ1-2; 9 nucleotides agree with TRBD1. V shed 2 bases, J shed 4 bases, and the junction held 5 bases outside the gene matches. The CDR3 runs to 15 residues. CDR1 and CDR2 from the germline V gene are LNHDA and SQIVND (reference sequence). The DNA of the CDR3 is TGTGCCAGTAGTATAACCGGGACAGGGAGCTATGGCTACACCTTC. It encodes CASSITGTGSYGYTF.

Only a few counts were recorded for this clonotype. The gene calls are TRBV25-1 and TRBJ1-6; D gene ambiguous. CDR3 size: 15 residues. V dropped 1 base and J dropped 7 bases, with 11 bases sitting between them. Germline V CDR1 and CDR2: MGHDK, SYGVNS. In DNA, the CDR3 is TGTGCCAGCAGTGAATCGGCAGGCTTCAATTCACCCCTCCACTTT. This codes for CASSESAGFNSPLHF.

On this clonotype: A read error may explain this, as a much larger clone is one base away. The final CDR3 position lacks the conserved phenylalanine or tryptophan, pointing to a likely read error. The chain has TRBV12-3 or TRBV12-4 and TRBJ1-1, with D possibly TRBD1 on 5 matching bases. Trimming removed 2 bases from V and 11 bases from J, with 15 bases in between. The CDR3 length is 13 residues. DNA of the CDR3: TGTGCCAGCAGTTTACAACCGGGACGAGCGGCTTTCCTT. Translating gives CASSLQPGRAAFL.

This clonotype was counted between two and nine times. The chain employs TRBV2 and TRBJ1-4; 7 nucleotides match TRBD1. Germline V CDR1 and CDR2: SNHLY, FYNNEI. The V segment lost 7 bases and the J segment 4 bases; nucleotides outside the gene matches: 6. The CDR3 contains 14 residues. CDR3 DNA: TGTGCCAGCACCTCAGACAGGGTTAATGAAAAACTGTTTTTT. Its translation: CASTSDRVNEKLFF.

J is TRBJ2-7 and V is TRBV12-5; 8 nucleotides line up with TRBD2. Losses at the gene ends were 3 bases for V and 0 bases for J; bases not matched to a gene: 4. CDR3 size: 15 residues. The germline CDR1 and CDR2 sequences are LGHNT and FRNRAP. This CDR3 reads CASGFLAGLSYEQYF. The CDR3 DNA is TGTGCTAGTGGTTTCTTAGCGGGACTCTCCTACGAGCAGTACTTC.

The V gene is TRBV12-3 or TRBV12-4, the J gene TRBJ2-5; possible D gene TRBD2, 5 bases. CDR3 length: 14 amino acids. Trimming took 3 bases from V and 6 from J, leaving 14 bases between them. The CDR3 reads CASSFRLAGQTQYF. The CDR3 coding sequence is TGTGCCAGCAGTTTCCGGCTAGCCGGGCAGACCCAGTACTTC.

Many counts were recorded for this clonotype. V usage is TRBV6-2 or TRBV6-3 and J usage is TRBJ2-1; D remains ambiguous. Germline V gene sequence: CDR1 MNHEY, CDR2 SVGEGT. V dropped 5 bases and J dropped 6 bases, with 11 bases sitting between them. This CDR3 has 13 amino acids. The CDR3 reads CASSKRHPNEQFF. The CDR3 DNA reads TGTGCCAGCAGTAAAAGACATCCCAATGAGCAGTTCTTC.

In this sample, this clonotype turned up many times. The rearrangement joins TRBV20-1 to TRBJ2-1; D unclear. The CDR3 length is 11 residues. V was shortened by 1 base and J by 10 bases, with 8 bases between the two germline ends. In germline, CDR1 is DFQATT, CDR2 SNEGSKA (reference sequence). The CDR3 reads CSARVSPEQFF. CDR3 in DNA: TGCAGTGCTAGAGTTAGTCCAGAGCAGTTCTTC.

The CDR3 protein is CSATPFLGGENTEAFF. In nucleotides, the CDR3 is TGCAGCGCCACTCCTTTCCTGGGAGGGGAAAACACTGAAGCTTTCTTT. This sequence joins TRBV29-1 and TRBJ1-1, with D possibly matching TRBD1 (5 bases). Germline-derived CDR1 and CDR2 are SQVTM and ANQGSEA. The CDR3 is 16 residues long. V dropped 7 bases and J dropped 2 bases, with 23 bases sitting between them.

In its sample, this clonotype was seen many times. V gene TRBV5-1 combines with J gene TRBJ2-4, with a weak D call TRBD2 (6 bases). The CDR3 loop spans 14 amino acids. The germline CDR1 and CDR2 sequences are SGHRS and YFSETQ. V shed 6 bases and J shed 8 bases, with 18 bases lying between them. Here the CDR3 reads CASTPGGAGDIQYF. The DNA of the CDR3 is TGCGCCAGCACCCCAGGAGGGGCCGGTGACATTCAGTACTTC.

This clonotype was recorded many times. J is TRBJ1-2 and V is TRBV28; D gene uncertain. Per the germline V gene, CDR1 is MDHEN and CDR2 is SYDVKM. The CDR3 has 14 amino acids. The V gene lost 5 bases and the J gene lost 0 bases, with 10 bases spanning the gap. Written as DNA, the CDR3 is TGTGCCAGCAGTCCGGAGCGAGCTAACTATGGCTACACCTTC. Translation gives CASSPERANYGYTF.

The V call is TRBV7-9, the J call TRBJ2-2; TRBD1 is a possible D gene (6 bases). Germline CDR1 SEHNR, CDR2 FQNEAQ (reference sequence). The V end was cut by 6 bases, the J end by 4 bases, with 12 bases between. This CDR3 contains 14 residues. Written as DNA, the CDR3 is TGTGCCAGCAGTTACAGGGCGAGCACCGGGGAGCTGTTTTTT. As protein: CASSYRASTGELFF.

This sequence joins TRBV30 and TRBJ2-1; D tentatively reads TRBD1 or TRBD2 (5 bases each). The V and J ends lost 4 bases and 3 bases respectively, with 16 bases between them. Per the germline V gene, CDR1 is GTSNPN and CDR2 is SVGIG (reference sequence). This CDR3 region has 15 residues. The CDR3 reads CAWTGLTGDYNEQFF. As DNA, the CDR3 is TGTGCCTGGACAGGGCTCACCGGGGACTACAATGAGCAGTTCTTC. The full variable domain, in which reference TRBV30 and TRBJ2-1 provide the parts outside the CDR3, is SQTIHQWPATLVQPVGSPLSLECTVEGTSNPNLYWYRQAAGRGLQLLFYSVGIGQISSEVPQNLSASRPQDRQFILSSKKLLLSDSGFYLCAWTGLTGDYNEQFFGPGTRLTVL.

This chain joins TRBV11-2 and TRBJ2-3; D possibly matches TRBD1 or TRBD2 (5 bases each). The CDR3 sequence is 18 residues long. CDR1 SGHAT and CDR2 FQNNGV come from the germline V gene. Trimming took 5 bases from V and 1 from J, leaving 22 bases between them. The CDR3 coding sequence is TGTGCCAGCAGCCCCTACCCCTGGGACCCCGACCGCACAGATACGCAGTATTTT. Protein: CASSPYPWDPDRTDTQYF.

This clonotype was observed a handful of times. V is TRBV6-1 and J is TRBJ2-2; 12 positions agree with TRBD2. Germline V CDR1 and CDR2: MNHNS, SASEGT. CDR3 length: 16 amino acids. With V trimmed by 5 bases and J by 4 bases, 5 bases remained unmatched. The CDR3 here is CASSPTSGRFTGELFF. CDR3 nucleotide sequence: TGTGCCAGCAGTCCCACTAGCGGGAGGTTCACCGGGGAGCTGTTTTTT.

Ten or more counts support this clonotype. V is TRBV30 and J is TRBJ1-5; D is ambiguous. V lost 2 bases to trimming and J lost 5 bases, with 10 bases between them. This CDR3 has 13 amino acids. Germline CDR1 and CDR2: GTSNPN and SVGIG (reference sequence). Here the CDR3 reads CAWSSGIDQPQHF. The CDR3 DNA is TGTGCCTGGAGTTCTGGGATTGATCAGCCCCAGCATTTT.